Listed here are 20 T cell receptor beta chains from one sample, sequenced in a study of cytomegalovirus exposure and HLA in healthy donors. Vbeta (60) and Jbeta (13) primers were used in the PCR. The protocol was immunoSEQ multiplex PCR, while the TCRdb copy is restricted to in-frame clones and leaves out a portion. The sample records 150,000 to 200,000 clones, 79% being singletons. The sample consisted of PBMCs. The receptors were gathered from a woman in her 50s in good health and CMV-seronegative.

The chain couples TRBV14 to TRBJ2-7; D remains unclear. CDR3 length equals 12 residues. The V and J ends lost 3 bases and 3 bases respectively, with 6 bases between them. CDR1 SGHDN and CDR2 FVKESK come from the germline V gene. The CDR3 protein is CASSQSGYEQYF. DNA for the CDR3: TGTGCCAGCAGCCAGTCAGGCTACGAGCAGTACTTC.

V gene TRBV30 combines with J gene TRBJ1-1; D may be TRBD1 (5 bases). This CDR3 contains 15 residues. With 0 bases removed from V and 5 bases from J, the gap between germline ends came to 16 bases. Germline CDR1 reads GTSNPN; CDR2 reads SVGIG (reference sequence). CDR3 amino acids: CAWSVAGGVGTEAFF. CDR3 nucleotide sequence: TGTGCCTGGAGTGTTGCGGGAGGGGTCGGAACTGAAGCTTTCTTT.

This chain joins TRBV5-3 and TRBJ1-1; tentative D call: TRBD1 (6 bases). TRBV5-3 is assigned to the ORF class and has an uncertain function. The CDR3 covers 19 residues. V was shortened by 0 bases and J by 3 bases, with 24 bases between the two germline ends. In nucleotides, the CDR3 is TGTGCCAGAAGCTTGGCCTGCCTTACAAGGGGGGGGGTCCACACTGAAGCTTTCTTT. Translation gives CARSLACLTRGGVHTEAFF.

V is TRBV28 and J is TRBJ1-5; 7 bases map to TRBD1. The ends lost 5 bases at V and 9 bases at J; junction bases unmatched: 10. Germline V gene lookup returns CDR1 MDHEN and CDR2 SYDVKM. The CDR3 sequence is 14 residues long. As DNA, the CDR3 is TGTGCCAGCAGTCGCGGACAGGAATCAACGCCCCAGCATTTT. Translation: CASSRGQESTPQHF.

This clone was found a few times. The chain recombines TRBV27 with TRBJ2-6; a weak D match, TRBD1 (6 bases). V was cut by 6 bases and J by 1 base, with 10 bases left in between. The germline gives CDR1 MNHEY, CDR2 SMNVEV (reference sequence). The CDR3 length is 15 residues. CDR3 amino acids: CASRDTGSGANVLTF. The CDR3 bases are TGTGCCAGCAGGGACACAGGGTCTGGGGCCAACGTCCTGACTTTC.

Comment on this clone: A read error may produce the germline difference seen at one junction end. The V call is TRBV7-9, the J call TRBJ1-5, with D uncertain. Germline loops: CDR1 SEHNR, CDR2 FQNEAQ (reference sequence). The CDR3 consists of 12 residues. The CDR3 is CSSSLDLQPQHF. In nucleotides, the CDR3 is TGTTCCAGCAGCTTAGATCTTCAGCCCCAGCATTTT. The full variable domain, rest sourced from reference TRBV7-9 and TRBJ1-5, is DTGVSQNPRHKITKRGQNVTFRCDPISEHNRLYWYRQTLGQGPEFLTYFQNEAQLEKSRLLSDRFSAERPKGSFSTLEIQRTEQGDSAMYLCSSSLDLQPQHFGDGTRLSIL.

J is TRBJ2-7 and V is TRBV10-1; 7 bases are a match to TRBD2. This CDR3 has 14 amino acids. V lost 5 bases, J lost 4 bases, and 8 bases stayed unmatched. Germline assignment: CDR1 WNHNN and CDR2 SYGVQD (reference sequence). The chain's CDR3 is CASSFGGGPYEQYF. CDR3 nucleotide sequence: TGCGCCAGCAGTTTTGGCGGGGGACCTTACGAGCAGTACTTC.

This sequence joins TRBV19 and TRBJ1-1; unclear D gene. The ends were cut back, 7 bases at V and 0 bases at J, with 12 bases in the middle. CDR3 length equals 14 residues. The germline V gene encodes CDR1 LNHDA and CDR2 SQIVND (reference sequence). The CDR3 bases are TGTGCCAGTACCCCGGGAACTTTGAACACTGAAGCTTTCTTT. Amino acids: CASTPGTLNTEAFF.

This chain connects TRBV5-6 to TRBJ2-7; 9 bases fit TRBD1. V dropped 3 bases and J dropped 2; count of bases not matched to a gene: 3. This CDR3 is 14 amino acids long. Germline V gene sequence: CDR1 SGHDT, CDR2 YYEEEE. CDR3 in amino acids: CASSSTGGAYEQYF. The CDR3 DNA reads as TGTGCCAGCAGCTCCACAGGGGGCGCCTACGAGCAGTACTTC.

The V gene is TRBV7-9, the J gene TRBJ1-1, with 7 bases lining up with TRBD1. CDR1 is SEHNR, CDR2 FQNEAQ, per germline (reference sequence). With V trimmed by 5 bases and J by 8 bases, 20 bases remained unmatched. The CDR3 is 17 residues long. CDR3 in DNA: TGTGCCAGCAGCCTAAGAGATACCCCGGGACAGAGGGTGGAAGCTTTCTTT. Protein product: CASSLRDTPGQRVEAFF.

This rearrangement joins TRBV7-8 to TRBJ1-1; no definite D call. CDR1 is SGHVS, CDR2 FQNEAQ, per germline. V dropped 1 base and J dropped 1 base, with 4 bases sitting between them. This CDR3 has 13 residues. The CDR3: CASSLERNTEAFF. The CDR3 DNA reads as TGTGCCAGCAGCTTAGAGAGGAACACTGAAGCTTTCTTT.

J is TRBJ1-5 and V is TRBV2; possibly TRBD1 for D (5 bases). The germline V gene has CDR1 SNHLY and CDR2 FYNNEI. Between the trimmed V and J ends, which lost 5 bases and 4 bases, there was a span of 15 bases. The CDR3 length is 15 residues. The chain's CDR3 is CASSPQAGMNQPQHF. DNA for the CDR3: TGTGCCAGCAGTCCGCAGGCAGGGATGAATCAGCCCCAGCATTTT.

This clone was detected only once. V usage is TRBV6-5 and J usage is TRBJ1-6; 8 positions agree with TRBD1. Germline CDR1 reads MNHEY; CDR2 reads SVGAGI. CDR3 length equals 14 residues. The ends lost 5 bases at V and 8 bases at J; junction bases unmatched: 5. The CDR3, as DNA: TGTGCCAGCAGTCGTGACAGGGGACATTCACCCCTCCACTTT. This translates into CASSRDRGHSPLHF.

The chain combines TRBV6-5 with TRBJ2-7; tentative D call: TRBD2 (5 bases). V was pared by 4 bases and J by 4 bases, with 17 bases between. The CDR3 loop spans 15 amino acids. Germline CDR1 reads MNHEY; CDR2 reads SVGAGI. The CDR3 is CASSSERSGKYEQYF. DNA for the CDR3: TGTGCCAGCAGTTCGGAACGATCGGGGAAATACGAGCAGTACTTC.

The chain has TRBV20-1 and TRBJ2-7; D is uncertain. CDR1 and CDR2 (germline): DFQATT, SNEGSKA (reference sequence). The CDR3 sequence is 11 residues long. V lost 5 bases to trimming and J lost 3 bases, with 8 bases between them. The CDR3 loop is CSAGVVYEQYF. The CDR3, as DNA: TGCAGTGCTGGTGTAGTCTACGAGCAGTACTTC.

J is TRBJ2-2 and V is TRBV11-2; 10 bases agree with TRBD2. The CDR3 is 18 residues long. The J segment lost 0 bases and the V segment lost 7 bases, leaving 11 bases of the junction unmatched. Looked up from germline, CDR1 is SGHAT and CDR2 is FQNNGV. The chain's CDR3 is CASTRGSGRGSNTGELFF. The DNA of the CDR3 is TGTGCCAGCACCAGGGGAAGCGGGAGGGGATCGAACACCGGGGAGCTGTTTTTT.

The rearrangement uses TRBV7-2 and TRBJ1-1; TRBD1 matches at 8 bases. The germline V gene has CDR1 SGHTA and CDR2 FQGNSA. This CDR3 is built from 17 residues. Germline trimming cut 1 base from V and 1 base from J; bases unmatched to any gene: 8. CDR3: CASSLGTGRVANTEAFF. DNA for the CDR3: TGTGCCAGCAGCTTAGGGACAGGGAGGGTGGCGAACACTGAAGCTTTCTTT.

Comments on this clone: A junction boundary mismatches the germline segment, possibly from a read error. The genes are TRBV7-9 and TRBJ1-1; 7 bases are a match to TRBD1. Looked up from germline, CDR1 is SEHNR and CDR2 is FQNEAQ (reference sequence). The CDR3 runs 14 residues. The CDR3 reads CSSSLTGVGTEAFF. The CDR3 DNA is TGTTCCAGCAGCCTAACAGGGGTCGGCACTGAAGCTTTCTTT.

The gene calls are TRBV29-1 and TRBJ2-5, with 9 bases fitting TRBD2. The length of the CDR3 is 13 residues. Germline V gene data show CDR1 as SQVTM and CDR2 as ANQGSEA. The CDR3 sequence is CSASGGTQETQYF. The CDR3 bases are TGCAGTGCCAGCGGGGGGACGCAAGAGACCCAGTACTTC.

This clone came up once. The CDR3 is CAISEDTRGYTF. The CDR3 nucleotides are TGTGCCATCAGTGAGGACACTCGGGGCTACACCTTC. This chain joins TRBV10-3 and TRBJ1-2, with D uncertain. The V and J ends lost 2 bases and 8 bases respectively, with 9 bases between them. The CDR3 length is 12 residues. Germline V gives CDR1 ENHRY, CDR2 SYGVKD.